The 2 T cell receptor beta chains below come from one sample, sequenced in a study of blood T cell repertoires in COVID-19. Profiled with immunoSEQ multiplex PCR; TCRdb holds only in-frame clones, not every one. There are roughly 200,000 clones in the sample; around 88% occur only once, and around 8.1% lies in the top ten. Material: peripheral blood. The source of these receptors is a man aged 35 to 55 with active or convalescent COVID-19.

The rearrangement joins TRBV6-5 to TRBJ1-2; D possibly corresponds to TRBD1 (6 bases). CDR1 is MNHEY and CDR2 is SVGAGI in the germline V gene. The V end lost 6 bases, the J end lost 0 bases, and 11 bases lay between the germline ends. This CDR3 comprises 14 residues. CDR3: CASRGANANYGYTF. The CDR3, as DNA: TGTGCCAGCAGGGGGGCAAATGCTAACTATGGCTACACCTTC.

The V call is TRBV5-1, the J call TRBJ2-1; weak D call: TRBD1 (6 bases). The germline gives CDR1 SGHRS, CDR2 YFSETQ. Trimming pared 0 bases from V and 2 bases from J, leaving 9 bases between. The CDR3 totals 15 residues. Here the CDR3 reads CASSLDQGTYNEQFF. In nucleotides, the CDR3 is TGCGCCAGCAGCTTGGATCAGGGGACCTACAATGAGCAGTTCTTC.